The next 32 T cell receptor beta chains were all read from a single sample in a study of regulatory T cells in long-lasting Graves disease. In building TCR beta libraries, iRepertoire HTBI primers were used together with Arm-PCR of CDR3 regions. TCRdb re-called the multiplex PCR reads with MiXCR, one entry per CDR3 protein. The table lists over 400,000 distinct CDR3 sequences, 12% to 15% of them singletons. Time point reported: newly diagnosed GD, antithyroid drugs for less than 3 months. Generation of the TCR library employed RNA extracted from PBMCs. The data were also submitted as part of a second study, on T cells in Graves' hyperthyroidism and ophthalmopathy.

The sequences come from peripheral blood mononuclear cells (PBMCs), collected at new diagnosis, from a patient treated with antithyroid drugs. The receptors here all came from a woman between 50 and 59 years old with Graves disease.

This chain uses TRBV20-1 with TRBJ2-3; D is undetermined. The CDR3 contains 13 residues. The V and J ends lost 0 bases and 4 bases respectively, with 8 bases between them. The germline V gene encodes CDR1 DFQATT and CDR2 SNEGSKA (reference sequence). CDR3: CSARDPPPDTQYF. DNA for the CDR3: TGCAGTGCTAGAGACCCCCCGCCAGATACGCAGTATTTT.

This clonotype was found a few times. The chain uses TRBV19 and TRBJ1-2; D not resolved. The CDR3 totals 15 residues. The V and J ends lost 5 bases and 6 bases respectively, with 19 bases between them. The V gene's germline CDR1 is LNHDA and CDR2 SQIVND (reference sequence). CDR3 sequence: CASSEAGWTSDGYTF. The CDR3 DNA follows: TGTGCCAGTAGTGAGGCAGGTTGGACTTCCGATGGCTACACCTTC. Full variable domain (missing parts from reference TRBV19 and TRBJ1-2): DGGITQSPKYLFRKEGQNVTLSCEQNLNHDAMYWYRQDPGQGLRLIYYSQIVNDFQKGDIAEGYSVSREKKESFPLTVTSAQKNPTAFYLCASSEAGWTSDGYTFGSGTRLTVV.

This clonotype appeared a few times. V is TRBV20-1 and J is TRBJ2-2; no clear D gene. CDR1 is DFQATT, CDR2 SNEGSKA, per germline (reference sequence). This CDR3 region has 13 residues. V was shortened by 3 bases and J by 1 base, with 6 bases between the two germline ends. CDR3 nucleotides: TGCAGTGCTAGCGTGTTGAACACCGGGGAGCTGTTTTTT. The encoded protein is CSASVLNTGELFF.

This clonotype was found many times. CDR3 sequence reads: CASSLGQGATPYEQYF. As DNA, the CDR3 is TGTGCCAGCAGTTTGGGACAGGGAGCTACCCCCTACGAGCAGTACTTC. V is TRBV28 and J is TRBJ2-7, with 9 bases matching TRBD1. This CDR3 has 16 residues. After removal of 3 bases from V and 2 bases from J, the junction contained 8 bases not matched to a gene. Germline V gene sequence: CDR1 MDHEN, CDR2 SYDVKM.

About this clonotype itself: This may come from a read error, since a much larger clone is one base off. The chain joins TRBV5-4 to TRBJ2-2, with D uncertain. CDR1 is SGHNT and CDR2 is YYREEE in the germline V gene (reference sequence). There are 13 residues in the CDR3. Trimming left V 4 bases short and J 0 bases short, with 4 bases between. CDR3: CASSRSNTGELFF. As DNA, the CDR3 is TGTGCCAGCAGCAGGTCGAACACCGGGGAGCTGTTTTTT.

For this clonotype: This may come from a read error, since a much larger clone is one base off. This sequence joins TRBV5-1 and TRBJ2-1; 7 nucleotides agree with TRBD1. Germline-derived CDR1 and CDR2 are SGHRS and YFSETQ. V was clipped by 0 bases and J by 10 bases; unmatched bases: 10. The CDR3 loop spans 15 amino acids. The CDR3 reads CASSLAWDRSYEQFF. The CDR3 nucleotides read TGCGCCAGCAGCTTGGCTTGGGACAGATCCTACGAGCAGTTCTTC.

The chain uses TRBV5-1 and TRBJ2-1; 11 bases match TRBD2. Germline V gene sequence: CDR1 SGHRS, CDR2 YFSETQ. Unmatched junction bases numbered 9, after V lost 7 bases and J lost 6 bases. The CDR3 length is 15 residues. This chain's CDR3 is CASRRMTSGINEQFF. In DNA, the CDR3 is TGCGCCAGCCGGAGGATGACTAGCGGGATCAATGAGCAGTTCTTC.

This clonotype showed up many times. V usage is TRBV12-3 or TRBV12-4 and J usage is TRBJ2-5; D gene uncertain. The CDR3 extends over 14 amino acids. V lost 2 bases and J 0 bases, leaving 7 bases between the germline ends. The CDR3 sequence: CASSLLTYQETQYF. The CDR3 region has the DNA TGTGCCAGCAGTTTACTGACGTACCAAGAGACCCAGTACTTC.

CDR3 nucleotide sequence: TGTGCCAGCAGTTTTTCCTATACGCAGTATTTT. It is translated as CASSFSYTQYF. The chain carries TRBV28 and TRBJ2-3; D gene unclear. CDR1 is MDHEN, CDR2 SYDVKM, per germline. With 3 bases removed from V and 7 bases from J, the gap between germline ends came to 5 bases. The CDR3 runs to 11 residues.

This clonotype was detected ten times or more. The V and J genes are TRBV6-5 and TRBJ1-1, with D possibly TRBD1 on 5 matching bases. CDR3 length equals 14 residues. V was pared by 4 bases and J by 0 bases, with 9 bases between. Germline CDR1 reads MNHEY; CDR2 reads SVGAGI. CDR3 DNA sequence: TGTGCCAGCAGTTCGGCAGGGATGAACACTGAAGCTTTCTTT. Its translation is CASSSAGMNTEAFF.

This sequence joins TRBV9 and TRBJ2-2; D unclear. CDR1 is SGDLS and CDR2 is YYNGEE in the germline V gene. The CDR3 covers 16 residues. Deletions cut 1 base from V and 1 base from J, with 11 bases between. The CDR3 DNA reads TGTGCCAGCAGCGTACTGTCAGGAATGAACACCGGGGAGCTGTTTTTT. This gives the protein CASSVLSGMNTGELFF.

The chain carries TRBV7-9 and TRBJ2-7; TRBD2 agrees at 10 bases. The CDR3 covers 16 residues. J gave up 4 bases and V 3 bases, and 9 bases lay outside the gene matches. Per germline, CDR1 SEHNR and CDR2 FQNEAQ (reference sequence). Written as DNA, the CDR3 is TGTGCCAGCAGCTTGTGGACTAGCGGAGACCCATACGAGCAGTACTTC. It translates to CASSLWTSGDPYEQYF.

This clonotype was seen only a few times. CDR3 loop: CASSVFGGRGNEQYF. CDR3 sequence (DNA): TGTGCCAGCAGTGTCTTTGGGGGGAGGGGGAACGAGCAGTACTTC. The chain links TRBV6-1 to TRBJ2-7, with D perhaps matching TRBD2 (7 bases). Trimming cost V 4 bases and J 5 bases, with 18 bases left between them. CDR1 and CDR2 from the germline V gene are MNHNS and SASEGT. The CDR3 runs to 15 residues.

The table lists this clonotype with many counts. The genes are TRBV7-3 and TRBJ2-3, with 7 bases that match TRBD1. V lost 4 bases, J lost 2 bases, and 3 bases stayed unmatched. This CDR3 region has 14 residues. Germline values: CDR1 SGHTA, CDR2 FQGTGA. This CDR3 reads CASSSGQITDTQYF. CDR3 coding DNA: TGTGCCAGCAGCTCGGGACAGATCACAGATACGCAGTATTTT.

This clonotype occurred a few times. The chain couples TRBV6-2 or TRBV6-3 to TRBJ1-2; no clear D gene. V was shortened by 0 bases and J by 3 bases, with 8 bases between the two germline ends. The CDR3 length is 14 residues. CDR1 and CDR2 from the germline V gene are MNHEY and SVGEGT. CDR3 sequence (DNA): TGTGCCAGCAGTTACTCGAATAGCCACTATGGCTACACCTTC. Its protein is CASSYSNSHYGYTF.

The sample holds many counts of this clonotype. This sequence joins TRBV28 and TRBJ2-7, with 9 bases identical to TRBD2. The CDR3 contains 16 residues. Germline V lookup: CDR1 MDHEN, CDR2 SYDVKM. After removal of 2 bases from V and 7 bases from J, the junction contained 12 bases not matched to a gene. CDR3 nucleotide sequence: TGTGCCAGCAGTTTAACCTACGGAGCGGGAGGAGGAGAGCAGTACTTC. Translated: CASSLTYGAGGGEQYF. The entire variable domain, with the rest obtained from reference TRBV28 and TRBJ2-7, is as follows: DVKVTQSSRYLVKRTGEKVFLECVQDMDHENMFWYRQDPGLGLRLIYFSYDVKMKEKGDIPEGYSVSREKKERFSLILESASTNQTSMYLCASSLTYGAGGGEQYFGPGTRLTVT.

The J gene is TRBJ2-1, the V gene TRBV5-1; D gene uncertain. This CDR3 is 13 amino acids long. Trimming cost V 4 bases and J 5 bases, with 10 bases left between them. Germline CDR1 is SGHRS and CDR2 is YFSETQ. The CDR3 sequence: CASSPGNDNEQFF. The CDR3 coding sequence is TGCGCCAGCAGCCCCGGCAACGACAATGAGCAGTTCTTC.

This clonotype was picked up many times. The V and J genes are TRBV6-1 and TRBJ2-3; D is perhaps TRBD2 (5 bases). CDR1 is MNHNS and CDR2 is SASEGT in the germline V gene. CDR3 size: 14 residues. V lost 6 bases and J 0 bases, leaving 10 bases between the germline ends. In nucleotides, the CDR3 is TGTGCCAGCAGGGGGAGTTGGAGCACAGATACGCAGTATTTT. Translated: CASRGSWSTDTQYF.

This clonotype has at least ten counts. The V gene is TRBV20-1, the J gene TRBJ2-1; D might be TRBD2 (6 bases). Germline V gene data show CDR1 as DFQATT and CDR2 as SNEGSKA (reference sequence). V lost 0 bases and J 0 bases, leaving 6 bases between the germline ends. This CDR3 spans 14 amino acids. As DNA, the CDR3 is TGCAGTGCTAGAGAGGACTACTCCTACAATGAGCAGTTCTTC. Translated, it gives CSAREDYSYNEQFF.

This clonotype was counted ten times or more. The chain has TRBV7-8 and TRBJ2-7; 7 bases align to TRBD1. Germline V gene sequence: CDR1 SGHVS, CDR2 FQNEAQ. The CDR3 extends over 15 amino acids. The ends lost 0 bases at V and 2 bases at J; junction bases unmatched: 4. CDR3 nucleotides: TGTGCCAGCAGCTTAGCCGGGACAGTCACCTACGAGCAGTACTTC. Translated, it gives CASSLAGTVTYEQYF. The whole variable domain, remainder taken from reference TRBV7-8 and TRBJ2-7, is GAGVSQSPRYKVAKRGQDVALRCDPISGHVSLFWYQQALGQGPEFLTYFQNEAQLDKSGLPSDRFFAERPEGSVSTLKIQRTQQEDSAVYLCASSLAGTVTYEQYFGPGTRLTVT.

There are a few counts of this clonotype. The rearrangement uses TRBV4-1 and TRBJ2-7; 13 bases fit TRBD2. The CDR3 loop spans 17 amino acids. V lost 2 bases, J lost 3 bases, and 7 bases stayed unmatched. Germline-derived CDR1 and CDR2 are MGHRA and YSYEKL. DNA for the CDR3: TGCGCCAGCAGCCAACCATATAGGACTAGCGGGAGCTACGAGCAGTACTTC. Its protein product is CASSQPYRTSGSYEQYF.

This clonotype was seen only a few times. J is TRBJ1-5 and V is TRBV5-5, with TRBD1 as a possible D gene (5 bases). V was clipped by 1 base and J by 5 bases, with 10 bases between them. The CDR3 totals 14 residues. The germline CDR1 and CDR2 sequences are SGHKS and YYEKEE (reference sequence). This CDR3 is CASSLSGSDQPQHF. DNA of the CDR3: TGTGCCAGCAGCTTGTCAGGGTCGGATCAGCCCCAGCATTTT.

This clonotype has at least ten counts. V and J are TRBV11-2 and TRBJ2-3; D gene ambiguous. CDR1 is SGHAT and CDR2 is FQNNGV in the germline V gene. Trimming stripped 1 base from V and 0 bases from J, with 11 bases between. This CDR3 is built from 16 residues. CDR3 sequence: CASSLVGSLSTDTQYF. CDR3 bases: TGTGCCAGCAGCTTAGTGGGCAGCCTCAGCACAGATACGCAGTATTTT.

This clonotype occurred many times. This rearrangement joins TRBV27 to TRBJ2-7; the D gene is possibly TRBD1 (6 bases). CDR1 MNHEY and CDR2 SMNVEV come from the germline V gene (reference sequence). Trimming removed 3 bases at V and 2 bases at J, with 14 bases between. The CDR3 spans 15 residues. CDR3 sequence (DNA): TGTGCCAGCAGTTTTGGACAGTACTATCCCTACGAGCAGTACTTC. It encodes CASSFGQYYPYEQYF.

The chain has TRBV5-1 and TRBJ1-1, with D hard to call. Germline V gene data show CDR1 as SGHRS and CDR2 as YFSETQ. This CDR3 has 15 amino acids. The ends were cut back, 3 bases at V and 4 bases at J, with 16 bases in the middle. The CDR3 region has the DNA TGCGCCAGCAGCTCGGGTACCCCAACGGGCACTGAAGCTTTCTTT. This encodes CASSSGTPTGTEAFF.

At least ten counts were recorded for this clonotype. The chain uses TRBV7-2 and TRBJ2-7; possible D gene TRBD2, 5 bases. With 0 bases removed from V and 7 bases from J, the gap between germline ends came to 16 bases. CDR3 length: 15 residues. Germline V lookup: CDR1 SGHTA, CDR2 FQGNSA. This chain's CDR3 is CASSLAAARPGEQYF. The CDR3 nucleotides read TGTGCCAGCAGCTTAGCGGCGGCAAGACCGGGGGAGCAGTACTTC.

This clonotype was detected a few times. This is likely a read error, given that the CDR3 carries no conserved phenylalanine or tryptophan at its end. J is TRBJ2-3 and V is TRBV7-3; 7 bases are shared with TRBD2. The germline gives CDR1 SGHTA, CDR2 FQGTGA. V lost 5 bases to trimming and J lost 4 bases; unmatched junction nucleotides: 6. The CDR3 covers 14 residues. The CDR3 spells CASSRAGEADTQYS. Written as DNA, the CDR3 is TGTGCCAGCAGCCGGGCGGGAGAGGCAGATACGCAGTATTCT.

This clonotype was seen a handful of times. The rearrangement uses TRBV30 and TRBJ2-2; no reliable D call. The CDR3 consists of 16 residues. The V end was cut by 1 base, the J end by 2 bases, with 14 bases between. Germline V gene lookup returns CDR1 GTSNPN and CDR2 SVGIG (reference sequence). CDR3 amino acids: CAWSGMGGSNTGELFF. CDR3 bases: TGTGCCTGGAGTGGGATGGGCGGATCCAACACCGGGGAGCTGTTTTTT.

This chain joins TRBV19 and TRBJ1-1; no reliable D call. The V end was cut by 7 bases, the J end by 1 base, with 10 bases between. This CDR3 contains 13 residues. Germline V gene sequence: CDR1 LNHDA, CDR2 SQIVND (reference sequence). The CDR3 is CASTGTGNTEAFF. CDR3 sequence (DNA): TGTGCCAGTACGGGTACTGGGAACACTGAAGCTTTCTTT.

This clonotype was observed at least ten times. J is TRBJ2-1 and V is TRBV14; TRBD1 agrees at 7 bases. Trimming took 1 base from V and 1 from J; bases not matched to a gene: 1. Germline V lookup: CDR1 SGHDN, CDR2 FVKESK. This CDR3 spans 15 amino acids. DNA for the CDR3: TGTGCCAGCAGCCAAGGGACAGGTTCCTACAATGAGCAGTTCTTC. Its protein product is CASSQGTGSYNEQFF.

This clonotype was seen a handful of times. This chain joins TRBV5-8 and TRBJ1-5; a weak D match, TRBD1 (5 bases). The CDR3 covers 15 residues. The germline V gene encodes CDR1 SGHTS and CDR2 YDEGEE. Trimming took 3 bases from V and 0 from J, leaving 10 bases between them. The chain's CDR3 is CASSSGEYSNQPQHF. The DNA of the CDR3 is TGTGCCAGCAGCTCGGGGGAGTATAGCAATCAGCCCCAGCATTTT.

This clonotype was counted ten times or more. The rearrangement uses TRBV7-2 and TRBJ1-1; D perhaps matches TRBD1 (6 bases). CDR1 is SGHTA and CDR2 is FQGNSA in the germline V gene. The CDR3 is made up of 13 amino acids. Trimming left V 0 bases short and J 7 bases short, with 9 bases between. This CDR3 is CASSLAGAVEAFF. CDR3 coding DNA: TGTGCCAGCAGCTTAGCGGGGGCGGTTGAAGCTTTCTTT.